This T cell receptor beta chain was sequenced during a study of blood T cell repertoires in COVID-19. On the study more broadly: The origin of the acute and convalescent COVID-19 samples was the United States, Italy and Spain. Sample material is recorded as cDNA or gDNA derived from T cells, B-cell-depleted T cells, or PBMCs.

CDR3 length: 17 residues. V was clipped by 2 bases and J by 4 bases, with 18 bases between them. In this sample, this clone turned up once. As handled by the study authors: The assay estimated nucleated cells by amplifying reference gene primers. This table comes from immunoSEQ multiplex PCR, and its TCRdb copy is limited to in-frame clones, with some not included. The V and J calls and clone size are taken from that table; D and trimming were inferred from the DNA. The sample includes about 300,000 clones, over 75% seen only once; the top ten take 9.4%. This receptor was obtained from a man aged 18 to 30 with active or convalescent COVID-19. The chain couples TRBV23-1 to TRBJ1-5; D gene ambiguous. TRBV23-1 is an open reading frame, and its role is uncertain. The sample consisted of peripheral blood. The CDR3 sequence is CASSQPWSEGFNQPQHF. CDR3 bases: TGCGCCAGCAGTCAACCTTGGTCAGAGGGCTTTAATCAGCCCCAGCATTTT.